These 9 T cell receptor beta chains came from one sample sequenced in a study of regulatory dendritic cells for organ transplantation. These receptors' antigens are unknown. Allogeneic regulatory or mature dendritic cells were co-cultured for less than 6 days with CFSE-labeled sorted T cells at 1:10. Libraries were prepared by immunoSEQ multiplex PCR; TCRdb keeps only in-frame clonotypes and omits some of them. The sample includes roughly 4,200 clones, roughly 63% of them seen just once. Sequenced sample: memory CD8+ T cells from blood cultured with regulatory dendritic cells. Subset: CD45RO+ memory T cells. These receptors all stem from a human donor in good health.

In this sample, this clone turned up a few times. The chain is built from TRBV13 and TRBJ2-2, with 10 bases that match TRBD2. Germline CDR1 reads PRHDT; CDR2 reads FYEKMQ (reference sequence). This CDR3 is 16 amino acids long. After removal of 2 bases from V and 2 bases from J, the junction contained 2 bases not matched to a gene. In DNA form, the CDR3 reads TGTGCCAGCAGCTTAATAGCGGGGGGTAACACCGGGGAGCTGTTTTTT. Protein product: CASSLIAGGNTGELFF.

This chain connects TRBV6-1 to TRBJ2-1, with D maybe TRBD2 (5 bases). Germline values: CDR1 MNHNS, CDR2 SASEGT. CDR3 length: 16 residues. The V gene lost 4 bases and the J gene lost 4 bases, with 17 bases spanning the gap. The CDR3 is CASSALPDLIYNEQFF. In DNA form, the CDR3 reads TGTGCCAGCAGTGCGTTACCGGACTTAATTTACAATGAGCAGTTCTTC.

This clone has more than one count but fewer than ten. The gene calls are TRBV19 and TRBJ2-6, with D perhaps TRBD1 (6 bases). Per the germline V gene, CDR1 is LNHDA and CDR2 is SQIVND (reference sequence). This CDR3 region has 17 residues. V shed 2 bases and J shed 1 base, with 12 bases lying between them. CDR3 sequence reads: CASSILLQGSGANVLTF. The CDR3 DNA follows: TGTGCCAGTAGTATACTTCTACAGGGATCTGGGGCCAACGTCCTGACTTTC.

This sequence joins TRBV23-1 and TRBJ2-1, with 10 bases fitting TRBD1. TRBV23-1 is labeled an ORF, and its function is uncertain. This CDR3 contains 20 residues. J lost 7 bases, V lost 4 bases, and 22 bases had no gene match. The CDR3 spells CASSRGAITTGTGDENEQFF. CDR3 nucleotide sequence: TGCGCCAGCAGTCGGGGGGCTATTACCACCGGGACAGGGGACGAGAATGAGCAGTTCTTC.

By proportion, this clone is medium-sized. The J gene is TRBJ2-2, the V gene TRBV6-4; the D gene is possibly TRBD1 (5 bases). Germline CDR1 and CDR2: MRHNA and SNTAGT. The CDR3 contains 13 residues. V was pared by 2 bases and J by 4 bases, with 5 bases between. This chain's CDR3 is CASSDRGTGELFF. The CDR3 coding sequence is TGTGCCAGCAGTGACAGGGGCACCGGGGAGCTGTTTTTT.

V usage is TRBV19 and J usage is TRBJ1-5, with 10 positions matching TRBD1. The V segment lost 9 bases and the J segment 6 bases; nucleotides outside the gene matches: 11. The V gene's germline CDR1 is LNHDA and CDR2 SQIVND (reference sequence). CDR3 length equals 15 residues. The CDR3 DNA sequence: TGTGCCAGCACTCCTACGACAGGGGGCCTTCAGCCCCAGCATTTT. The encoded protein is CASTPTTGGLQPQHF.

The chain employs TRBV5-1 and TRBJ2-5; D may be TRBD2 (5 bases). The J call may not be correct, given that the DNA end is closer to TRBJ2-7. This CDR3 spans 13 amino acids. Germline V lookup: CDR1 SGHRS, CDR2 YFSETQ. CDR3 residues: CASSLRGFYEQYF. CDR3 in DNA: TGCGCCAGCAGCTTGCGGGGATTCTACGAGCAGTACTTC.

Turning to this clone: One end of the junction is discordant with germline, which a read error may explain. The chain links TRBV10-2 to TRBJ2-7; TRBD2 matches 11 bases. Germline V gene lookup returns CDR1 WSHSY and CDR2 SAAADI. The CDR3 has 16 residues. The CDR3 loop is CASCEGLAAHSYEQYF. For the CDR3, the DNA is TGCGCCAGCTGTGAGGGACTAGCGGCTCACTCCTACGAGCAGTACTTC.

The rearrangement links TRBV11-3 to TRBJ2-3, with D unresolved. Looked up from germline, CDR1 is SGHNT and CDR2 is YENEEA. The V gene lost 1 base and the J gene lost 2 bases, with 7 bases spanning the gap. The CDR3 contains 14 residues. CDR3: CASSLVQNTDTQYF. CDR3 bases: TGTGCCAGCAGCTTAGTCCAAAACACAGATACGCAGTATTTT. The complete variable domain, with remaining parts taken from reference TRBV11-3 and TRBJ2-3, reads EAGVVQSPRYKIIEKKQPVAFWCNPISGHNTLYWYLQNLGQGPELLIRYENEEAVDDSQLPKDRFSAERLKGVDSTLKIQPAELGDSAVYLCASSLVQNTDTQYFGPGTRLTVL.